This entry lists 24 T cell receptor beta chains sequenced from one sample in a study of T cell responses to AZD1222 COVID-19 vaccine. Data came from immunoSEQ multiplex PCR; TCRdb stores just in-frame clones and leaves some out. Here the sample spans about 110,000 clones, 80% to 95% being singletons. Material: peripheral blood, obtained 28 days after the second AZD1222 dose. The origin of the receptors is an adult who received the AZD1222 COVID-19 vaccine.

This sequence joins TRBV12-5 and TRBJ2-6; no firm D call. The germline CDR1 and CDR2 sequences are LGHNT and FRNRAP. The CDR3 has 13 residues. The V gene lost 2 bases and the J gene lost 1 base, with 0 bases spanning the gap. For the CDR3, the DNA is TGTGCTAGTGGTTTGTCTGGGGCCAACGTCCTGACTTTC. Amino acids: CASGLSGANVLTF. Based on the CDR3 plus reference TRBV12-5 and TRBJ2-6, the full variable domain is DARVTQTPRHKVTEMGQEVTMRCQPILGHNTVFWYRQTMMQGLELLAYFRNRAPLDDSGMPKDRFSAEMPDATLATLKIQPSEPRDSAVYFCASGLSGANVLTFGAGSRLTVL.

The rearrangement links TRBV10-2 to TRBJ1-1; the D is unclear. The CDR3 is 13 amino acids. Trimming stripped 2 bases from V and 5 bases from J, with 9 bases between. Germline loops: CDR1 WSHSY, CDR2 SAAADI. The CDR3 loop is CASSEMGGTEAFF. The CDR3, as DNA: TGCGCCAGCAGTGAGATGGGCGGTACTGAAGCTTTCTTT.

The J gene is TRBJ1-6, the V gene TRBV20-1; D remains ambiguous. This CDR3 contains 15 residues. Germline V gene sequence: CDR1 DFQATT, CDR2 SNEGSKA (reference sequence). V was clipped by 3 bases and J by 5 bases, with 14 bases between them. CDR3 loop: CSASLFSLHNSPLHF. The CDR3 bases are TGCAGTGCTAGTCTCTTTTCCTTACATAATTCACCCCTCCACTTT.

The rearrangement uses TRBV2 and TRBJ2-1; TRBD2 matches at 7 bases. The V gene's germline CDR1 is SNHLY and CDR2 FYNNEI. The ends lost 6 bases at V and 2 bases at J; junction bases unmatched: 7. CDR3 length equals 15 residues. The CDR3 nucleotides read TGTGCCAGCAGACAACCCAGCGGGGCCTACAATGAGCAGTTCTTC. This sequence encodes CASRQPSGAYNEQFF.

The chain employs TRBV10-1 and TRBJ2-1; the match to TRBD2 covers 7 bases. The CDR3 covers 15 residues. Germline V CDR1 and CDR2: WNHNN, SYGVQD (reference sequence). The V gene end was trimmed by 10 bases and the J gene end by 0 bases; junction bases not matched to a gene: 9. CDR3 in DNA: TGCGCCAAGAGGGCCTGGGGGGGCTCCTACAATGAGCAGTTCTTC. This gives the protein CAKRAWGGSYNEQFF.

The V and J genes are TRBV19 and TRBJ1-5; perhaps TRBD1 as D (6 bases). Trimming removed 5 bases at V and 1 base at J, with 18 bases between. CDR1 and CDR2 (germline): LNHDA, SQIVND (reference sequence). The CDR3 has 17 amino acids. DNA for the CDR3: TGTGCCAGTAGTCCCGGAGGGGGGCGTCGGAGCAATCAGCCCCAGCATTTT. Its protein product is CASSPGGGRRSNQPQHF.

The rearrangement uses TRBV7-2 and TRBJ1-6; 9 bases align to TRBD1. Germline-derived CDR1 and CDR2 are SGHTA and FQGNSA. This CDR3 has 15 amino acids. With 5 bases clipped from V and 5 bases from J, the junction kept 4 bases outside the gene matches. The CDR3 DNA sequence: TGTGCCAGCAGCGCGGGGGACAGGGATAATTCACCCCTCCACTTT. It codes for CASSAGDRDNSPLHF.

The genes are TRBV12-5 and TRBJ2-7; D is perhaps TRBD1 (6 bases). Trimming cost V 10 bases and J 2 bases, with 18 bases left between them. The CDR3 runs to 14 residues. Germline V CDR1 and CDR2: LGHNT, FRNRAP. DNA for the CDR3: TGTGCTACCACCATCCAAGAGGGGGCCTACGAGCAGTACTTC. This codes for CATTIQEGAYEQYF.

This chain links TRBV6-1 with TRBJ1-2; a weak D match, TRBD1 (6 bases). Germline values: CDR1 MNHNS, CDR2 SASEGT. There are 13 residues in the CDR3. V was trimmed by 2 bases and J by 8 bases, leaving 12 bases between them. DNA of the CDR3: TGTGCCAGCAGTGAATGGGGGCTGCTGGGCTACACCTTC. Translating gives CASSEWGLLGYTF.

The chain uses TRBV11-1 and TRBJ1-2; D is unclear. Germline V CDR1 and CDR2: SGHAT, FQDESV (reference sequence). There are 16 residues in the CDR3. V gave up 4 bases and J gave up 8 bases, with 23 bases separating them. CDR3 sequence (DNA): TGTGCCAGCAGCTCCCACCGGGCAGGACTTCTATGGGGCTACACCTTC. This gives the protein CASSSHRAGLLWGYTF.

This chain joins TRBV4-1 and TRBJ2-2; D not certain. The CDR3 extends over 14 amino acids. The V gene lost 1 base and the J gene lost 1 base, with 4 bases spanning the gap. Per the germline V gene, CDR1 is MGHRA and CDR2 is YSYEKL. The CDR3 region is CASSQVLNTGELFF. CDR3 nucleotides: TGCGCCAGCAGCCAAGTCTTGAACACCGGGGAGCTGTTTTTT.

The V gene is TRBV19, the J gene TRBJ2-3; 8 nucleotides agree with TRBD1. The V gene end was trimmed by 5 bases and the J gene end by 2 bases; junction bases not matched to a gene: 6. Germline V gene lookup returns CDR1 LNHDA and CDR2 SQIVND (reference sequence). The CDR3 has 15 residues. CDR3 nucleotides: TGTGCCAGTAGTGCGGACAGGGCCAACACAGATACGCAGTATTTT. It specifies CASSADRANTDTQYF.

V and J are TRBV3-1 (or the pseudogene TRBV3-2) and TRBJ2-1; D perhaps matches TRBD2 (5 bases). Germline assignment: CDR1 LGHDT and CDR2 YNNKEL (reference sequence). V shed 8 bases and J shed 7 bases, with 15 bases lying between them. CDR3 size: 13 residues. The CDR3 region has the DNA TGTGCCAGCGAGGCTAGCAGGATGAATGAGCAGTTCTTC. The encoded protein is CASEASRMNEQFF.

The genes are TRBV12-3 or TRBV12-4 and TRBJ1-4; D not certain. With 0 bases removed from V and 7 bases from J, the gap between germline ends came to 6 bases. The CDR3 sequence is 13 residues long. Written as DNA, the CDR3 is TGTGCCAGCAGTTTAGCGCAAGGTGAAAAACTGTTTTTT. Encoded protein: CASSLAQGEKLFF.

In its sample, this clone was seen once. The rearrangement links TRBV10-3 to TRBJ2-7, with D tentatively TRBD1 or TRBD2 (5 bases each). Deletions cut 8 bases from V and 1 base from J, with 9 bases between. This CDR3 has 12 amino acids. Germline V lookup: CDR1 ENHRY, CDR2 SYGVKD. The CDR3 loop reads CAIGTVSYEQYF. CDR3 nucleotides: TGTGCCATCGGGACGGTTTCCTACGAGCAGTACTTC.

The J gene is TRBJ2-7, the V gene TRBV9; D gene uncertain. V was shortened by 8 bases and J by 2 bases, with 17 bases between the two germline ends. The CDR3 length is 14 residues. Per germline, CDR1 SGDLS and CDR2 YYNGEE. CDR3 sequence (DNA): TGTGCCAGGACAACGTGTTGGGGTACCTACGAGCAGTACTTC. Amino acids: CARTTCWGTYEQYF.

The gene calls are TRBV12-3 or TRBV12-4 and TRBJ1-2; 7 positions agree with TRBD1. Trimming at V came to 5 bases and at J to 3 bases, leaving 0 bases not matched to a gene. This CDR3 spans 12 amino acids. This CDR3 is CASSTGDYGYTF. In nucleotides, the CDR3 is TGTGCCAGCAGTACAGGGGACTATGGCTACACCTTC.

This chain joins TRBV19 and TRBJ1-5; D remains unclear. V lost 7 bases and J lost 0, with 10 bases in between. CDR1 and CDR2 (germline): LNHDA, SQIVND (reference sequence). This CDR3 region has 14 residues. The CDR3 DNA reads TGTGCCAGTAAATGGGTTTATAGCAATCAGCCCCAGCATTTT. It translates to CASKWVYSNQPQHF.

This rearrangement joins TRBV4-3 to TRBJ1-6, with D hard to call. V gave up 0 bases and J gave up 9 bases, with 12 bases separating them. The CDR3 runs to 15 residues. CDR1 is LGHNA, CDR2 YSLEER, per germline. CDR3 in amino acids: CASSQEKGWGSPLHF. The DNA for the CDR3 is TGCGCCAGCAGCCAAGAAAAGGGCTGGGGTTCACCCCTCCACTTT.

The chain links TRBV4-3 to TRBJ1-1; D call uncertain. The CDR3 has 14 amino acids. Germline CDR1 LGHNA, CDR2 YSLEER. Trimming took off 1 base at V and 5 bases at J, with 11 bases between the two ends. The CDR3 protein is CASSQVLGWTEAFF. The CDR3 coding sequence is TGCGCCAGCAGCCAAGTCCTGGGGTGGACTGAAGCTTTCTTT.

This sequence joins TRBV11-2 and TRBJ2-2; D may be TRBD2 (6 bases). Germline lookup yields CDR1 SGHAT and CDR2 FQNNGV. Trimming cost V 2 bases and J 4 bases, with 11 bases left between them. The CDR3 spans 15 residues. The CDR3 DNA follows: TGTGCCAGCAGCTTACAACTAGCTGCCACCGGGGAGCTGTTTTTT. This encodes CASSLQLAATGELFF. Combining the CDR3 with reference TRBV11-2 and TRBJ2-2 gives the whole variable domain EAGVAQSPRYKIIEKRQSVAFWCNPISGHATLYWYQQILGQGPKLLIQFQNNGVVDDSQLPKDRFSAERLKGVDSTLKIQPAKLEDSAVYLCASSLQLAATGELFFGEGSRLTVL.

V usage is TRBV6-5 and J usage is TRBJ2-5; the D is unclear. Germline V lookup: CDR1 MNHEY, CDR2 SVGAGI. The V end was cut by 4 bases, the J end by 4 bases, with 4 bases between. This CDR3 contains 11 residues. The CDR3 loop is CASSSIETQYF. The CDR3 DNA reads as TGTGCCAGCAGTTCTATAGAGACCCAGTACTTC.

In its sample, this clone was seen once. The chain has TRBV28 and TRBJ1-5; D is perhaps TRBD1 (6 bases). Germline loops: CDR1 MDHEN, CDR2 SYDVKM. CDR3 size: 17 residues. The germline V and J ends were trimmed by 5 bases and 2 bases, with 19 bases remaining between them. CDR3 DNA: TGTGCCAGCAGTGCCGGCGCAATGGGGGCTGGCAATCAGCCCCAGCATTTT. Translation: CASSAGAMGAGNQPQHF.

The rearrangement uses TRBV4-3 and TRBJ2-5; the D gene could be TRBD1 or TRBD2 (7 bases each). Germline CDR1 reads LGHNA; CDR2 reads YSLEER. V was cut by 1 base and J by 5 bases, with 17 bases left in between. The CDR3 totals 16 residues. For the CDR3, the DNA is TGCGCCAGCAGCCAAGGTGCAGGGGGGGCCGCCGAGACCCAGTACTTC. It encodes CASSQGAGGAAETQYF.